The 7 T cell receptor beta chains in this list originate from one sample, sequenced in a study of T cells in Graves' hyperthyroidism and ophthalmopathy. The investigators amplified TCR beta CDR3 regions from RNA transcripts. HTBI primers drove first-round RT-PCR of the TCR CDR3. TCRdb reprocessed the multiplex PCR reads via MiXCR and lists one record per CDR3 protein. The sample shows about 290,000 distinct CDR3 sequences, 15% to 20% of them seen only once. The sample taken for sequencing was blood. These receptors all stem from a woman aged 55-69 years with Graves' ophthalmopathy.

Details on this clonotype: This may come from a read error, since a much larger clone is one base off. The rearrangement uses TRBV20-1 and TRBJ2-5; unclear D gene. V was pared by 5 bases and J by 2 bases, with 15 bases between. This CDR3 is 14 amino acids long. Per the germline V gene, CDR1 is DFQATT and CDR2 is SNEGSKA (reference sequence). The CDR3 nucleotides are TGCAGTGCTGAGTGTGAGACTTTACAAGAGACCCAGTACTTC. The encoded protein is CSAECETLQETQYF.

V gene TRBV28 combines with J gene TRBJ2-5; possibly TRBD1 or TRBD2 for D (5 bases each). Trimming pared 7 bases from V and 5 bases from J, leaving 14 bases between. CDR1 and CDR2 from the germline V gene are MDHEN and SYDVKM. The CDR3 is 13 amino acids. The CDR3 sequence: CASMGVTVETQYF. The CDR3 DNA sequence: TGTGCCAGCATGGGGGTCACTGTTGAGACCCAGTACTTC.

This clonotype was recorded a few times. This chain links TRBV18 with TRBJ1-5; D unresolved. Germline V gene sequence: CDR1 KGHSH, CDR2 LQKENI. This CDR3 is built from 14 residues. V lost 6 bases and J lost 1, with 10 bases in between. CDR3 region: CASSPNQSNQPQHF. The CDR3 bases are TGTGCCAGCTCCCCAAACCAAAGCAATCAGCCCCAGCATTTT.

This clonotype has ten or more counts. V and J are TRBV28 and TRBJ2-5; possibly TRBD2 for D (7 bases). The CDR3 has 14 amino acids. Deletions cut 5 bases from V and 2 bases from J, with 12 bases between. Germline values: CDR1 MDHEN, CDR2 SYDVKM. CDR3 sequence reads: CASSKGGIQETQYF. Here the CDR3 DNA reads TGTGCCAGCAGTAAGGGGGGGATACAAGAGACCCAGTACTTC.

As DNA, the CDR3 is TGTGCCAGCAGCTTACACGGGACAGGGTTATATCAGCCCCAGCATTTT. As protein: CASSLHGTGLYQPQHF. The V gene is TRBV5-6, the J gene TRBJ1-5; 9 bases line up with TRBD1. J was trimmed by 5 bases and V by 2 bases; bases with no gene match: 8. The CDR3 contains 16 residues. The germline gives CDR1 SGHDT, CDR2 YYEEEE.

This clonotype was counted at least ten times. The rearrangement joins TRBV20-1 to TRBJ2-1, with D possibly TRBD1 on 7 matching bases. Germline V gene sequence: CDR1 DFQATT, CDR2 SNEGSKA (reference sequence). The CDR3 consists of 14 residues. The V end lost 5 bases, the J end lost 6 bases, and 17 bases lay between the germline ends. The CDR3 nucleotides are TGCAGTGCTTCCCGACAGGGAGGTCCCAATGAGCAGTTCTTC. It yields the protein CSASRQGGPNEQFF.

With regard to this clonotype: A clone one base away is much larger, so this may be a read error. The rearrangement uses TRBV5-1 and TRBJ1-3; D gene unclear. CDR3 length equals 15 residues. Looked up from germline, CDR1 is SGHRS and CDR2 is YFSETQ. For the CDR3, the DNA is TGCGCCAGCAGCTTGGGGCGGACCTCTGGAAACACCATGTATTTT. Translation: CASSLGRTSGNTMYF.